A single sample gave rise to the 12 T cell receptor beta chains below, sequenced in a study of graft-versus-host responses after intestinal transplantation. Using immunoSEQ multiplex PCR, the repertoire was profiled, and TCRdb retains in-frame clones only, with some absent. The sample contains nearly 25,000 clones, under 45% of which appear only once. The starting material was alloreactive CD4+ T cells from a mixed lymphocyte reaction culture, obtained before intestinal transplant. Subset specified: CFSE-low proliferating T cells sorted from approximately six-day pre-transplant mixed lymphocyte reaction (GvH or HvG direction). These receptors all come from a human patient who received an intestinal transplant.

This clone has just one count. The chain is built from TRBV2 and TRBJ2-6; maybe TRBD2 (5 bases). Germline values: CDR1 SNHLY, CDR2 FYNNEI. Trimming shortened V by 6 bases and J by 0 bases, and 9 bases separated the two germline ends. The CDR3 sequence is 15 residues long. Written as DNA, the CDR3 is TGTGCCAGCAGCCCCCGGGGCTCTGGGGCCAACGTCCTGACTTTC. This codes for CASSPRGSGANVLTF.

V usage is TRBV5-5 and J usage is TRBJ2-7; 7 bases align to TRBD1. From germline, CDR1 is SGHKS and CDR2 YYEKEE (reference sequence). V dropped 4 bases and J dropped 0; count of bases not matched to a gene: 10. The CDR3 spans 16 residues. The CDR3 DNA reads as TGTGCCAGCAGCGGGTTGACGGGACAGAGCTCCTACGAGCAGTACTTC. Protein sequence: CASSGLTGQSSYEQYF.

CDR3 bases: TGCGCCATCTCCTCCTACGAGCAGTACTTC. Translation gives CAISSYEQYF. The V and J genes are TRBV5-1 and TRBJ2-7; D is unresolved. The germline V gene encodes CDR1 SGHRS and CDR2 YFSETQ. The V and J ends lost 9 bases and 0 bases respectively, with 4 bases between them. The CDR3 totals 10 residues. The complete variable domain, with remaining parts taken from reference TRBV5-1 and TRBJ2-7, reads KAGVTQTPRYLIKTRGQQVTLSCSPISGHRSVSWYQQTPGQGLQFLFEYFSETQRNKGNFPGRFSGRQFSNSRSEMNVSTLELGDSALYLCAISSYEQYFGPGTRLTVT.

J is TRBJ2-3 and V is TRBV30; D ambiguous. Between the trimmed V and J ends, which lost 2 bases and 9 bases, there was a span of 12 bases. This CDR3 is 12 amino acids long. CDR1 and CDR2 (germline): GTSNPN, SVGIG (reference sequence). CDR3 sequence reads: CAWSLAFRTQYF. CDR3 bases: TGTGCCTGGAGTCTCGCCTTCCGGACGCAGTATTTT.

This chain uses TRBV18 with TRBJ1-1, with a tentative D call TRBD1 (5 bases). Trimming shortened V by 3 bases and J by 3 bases, and 8 bases separated the two germline ends. The CDR3 consists of 13 residues. Germline V gene data show CDR1 as KGHSH and CDR2 as LQKENI. The CDR3 is CASSPQGYTEAFF. The CDR3 nucleotides read TGTGCCAGCTCACCCCAGGGATACACTGAAGCTTTCTTT.

This chain links TRBV6-5 with TRBJ1-2; D is undetermined. The CDR3 covers 12 residues. Germline-derived CDR1 and CDR2 are MNHEY and SVGAGI. Trimming took off 6 bases at V and 8 bases at J, with 13 bases between the two ends. This CDR3 reads CASRAGPRGYTF. CDR3 in DNA: TGTGCCAGCAGGGCTGGGCCGAGAGGCTACACCTTC.

This chain joins TRBV6-1 and TRBJ1-5, with D maybe TRBD1 (5 bases). Germline CDR1 MNHNS, CDR2 SASEGT. The V end lost 7 bases, the J end lost 4 bases, and 17 bases lay between the germline ends. The CDR3 runs to 15 residues. CDR3 loop: CASIGGDAGNQPQHF. The DNA of the CDR3 is TGTGCCAGCATCGGGGGGGACGCCGGGAATCAGCCCCAGCATTTT.

This chain uses TRBV9 with TRBJ2-4; 9 bases are a match to TRBD1. CDR1 is SGDLS, CDR2 YYNGEE, per germline. The trim removed 0 bases at V and 5 bases at J, leaving 6 bases unmatched. The CDR3 consists of 16 residues. The CDR3 DNA reads as TGTGCCAGCAGCGTAGGAGGGACAGGGACCCAAAACATTCAGTACTTC. Protein sequence: CASSVGGTGTQNIQYF.

V and J are TRBV19 and TRBJ1-2; 7 nucleotides agree with TRBD1. V trimming: 6 bases; J trimming: 7 bases; junction bases outside the gene matches: 8. The germline V gene encodes CDR1 LNHDA and CDR2 SQIVND (reference sequence). The length of the CDR3 is 13 residues. CDR3 sequence reads: CASSAGGRSGYTF. The CDR3, as DNA: TGTGCCAGTAGCGCAGGGGGGCGAAGTGGCTACACCTTC.

The count of this clone is one. V is TRBV18 and J is TRBJ1-1, with D perhaps TRBD1 (5 bases). Germline V gene data show CDR1 as KGHSH and CDR2 as LQKENI. V dropped 5 bases and J dropped 0 bases, with 16 bases sitting between them. The CDR3 loop spans 16 amino acids. The CDR3 spells CASSFDWGVMNTEAFF. The CDR3 bases are TGTGCCAGCTCATTTGACTGGGGGGTAATGAACACTGAAGCTTTCTTT.

The J gene is TRBJ2-1, the V gene TRBV6-1; 8 bases are a match to TRBD2. Per germline, CDR1 MNHNS and CDR2 SASEGT. The CDR3 is 14 residues long. J lost 10 bases, V lost 5 bases, and 10 bases had no gene match. For the CDR3, the DNA is TGTGCCAGCAGTAGCGGGAGAGGGGGGTACGAGCAGTTCTTC. Its protein is CASSSGRGGYEQFF.

The CDR3 DNA sequence: TGTGCCAGCAGCTTAGCAGGCGGGTATATTAGCACAGATACGCAGTATTTT. Protein product: CASSLAGGYISTDTQYF. The chain couples TRBV7-2 to TRBJ2-3; D perhaps matches TRBD2 (5 bases). Germline V gene lookup returns CDR1 SGHTA and CDR2 FQGNSA. The length of the CDR3 is 17 residues. Trimming removed 0 bases at V and 0 bases at J, with 13 bases between.